A single T cell receptor beta chain is shown here with its context. Its antigen remains unidentified. Having been cultured for less than 12 days, the cells underwent CD4+ T cell isolation. All study participants received two doses of BNT162b2 or mRNA-1273 vaccine. Researchers swapped half the medium for IL-2 medium on both days 3 and 7. The germline V gene has CDR1 SGHAT and CDR2 FQNNGV. The CDR3 runs to 17 residues. Trimming took 3 bases from V and 9 from J; bases not matched to a gene: 14. Profiled with immunoSEQ multiplex PCR; TCRdb holds only in-frame clones, not every one. This table holds around 46,000 clones, 65% to 80% found once. These data come from a study of vaccination effects on CD4 cells after COVID-19. Study summary: Culturing of two million PBMC per well took place with roughly 9.4 IU/ml IL-2 and around 10 ug/ml peptides.

The genes are TRBV11-2 and TRBJ2-2; 9 bases agree with TRBD2. The sequence came from a human donor who received a COVID-19 vaccine. The sample in question was CD4+ T cells from PBMCs cultured without peptide, obtained after COVID-19 vaccination. The CDR3 DNA is TGTGCCAGCAGCTTTAGGCAACGGGCTAGCGGGATGCGGGAGCTGTTTTTT. It codes for CASSFRQRASGMRELFF.